This T cell receptor (beta chain) was found in a study of shared clonotypes between healthy human individuals. Overall study: Three plates each covered CD4 naive and memory; CD8 naive two, CD8 memory one.

Healthy and HIV-negative, the adult donors had no recent acute infections or vaccinations. TCRdb keeps only in-frame clones here, not all; method: immunoSEQ multiplex PCR. Found here are a few million clones, around 94% of them singletons; the top ten hold 0.11% to 0.15%. Germline V gives CDR1 SGHRS, CDR2 YFSETQ. The V end was cut by 1 base, the J end by 8 bases, with 10 bases between. The CDR3 extends over 13 amino acids. Material: naive CD4+ T cells sorted from blood. Subset meaning: CD45RA+ positively selected. The chain uses TRBV5-1 and TRBJ2-4; TRBD2 is a possible D gene (6 bases). The receptor was isolated from a man in his late teens or twenties in good health. DNA for the CDR3: TGCGCCAGCAGCTTGCAAGGGGAGGACATTCAGTACTTC. It codes for CASSLQGEDIQYF.